Following are 28 T cell receptor beta chains from one sample sequenced in a study of OX40 agonist ivuxolimab in advanced cancers. Clones were read by immunoSEQ multiplex PCR, and TCRdb kept only the in-frame ones, dropping some. The sample carries 34,000 or so clones, 75% to 85% recorded once. The material sequenced was CD4+ or CD8+ T cells sorted from blood, taken in a trial of the OX40 agonist ivuxolimab. The source is an adult with an advanced solid tumor such as melanoma, head and neck, liver or kidney cancer.

A single count supports this clone. The rearrangement links TRBV7-2 to TRBJ2-2; the D is unclear. CDR3 length: 15 residues. Germline lookup yields CDR1 SGHTA and CDR2 FQGNSA. V was trimmed by 5 bases and J by 3 bases, leaving 13 bases between them. The CDR3 is CASSPTKVDTGELFF. The CDR3 DNA sequence: TGTGCCAGCAGCCCAACTAAGGTAGACACCGGGGAGCTGTTTTTT.

This rearrangement joins TRBV7-2 to TRBJ2-7; D might be TRBD2 (5 bases). This CDR3 spans 16 amino acids. Germline V CDR1 and CDR2: SGHTA, FQGNSA. The V and J ends lost 5 bases and 4 bases respectively, with 21 bases between them. In DNA form, the CDR3 reads TGTGCCAGCAGCCTAGGAGGACTCTCCTTTATTTACGAGCAGTACTTC. As protein: CASSLGGLSFIYEQYF.

CDR3 residues: CASSFRASGGNTIYF. Here the CDR3 DNA reads TGTGCCAGCAGCTTCCGTGCAAGCGGTGGAAACACCATATATTTT. This rearrangement joins TRBV5-5 to TRBJ1-3; D remains unclear. V was pared by 2 bases and J by 3 bases, with 12 bases between. The CDR3 length is 15 residues. Germline V gene lookup returns CDR1 SGHKS and CDR2 YYEKEE (reference sequence).

This chain joins TRBV7-9 and TRBJ2-3; no clear D gene. From germline, CDR1 is SEHNR and CDR2 FQNEAQ (reference sequence). The CDR3 has 13 amino acids. Trimming took 3 bases from V and 1 from J, leaving 5 bases between them. The CDR3 DNA follows: TGTGCCAGCAGCTTCCCCCGCACAGATACGCAGTATTTT. Its protein product is CASSFPRTDTQYF.

This clone was detected a few times. CDR3 nucleotides: TGTGCCAGTAGTCCCCGGGGACCTAACACTGAAGCTTTCTTT. As protein: CASSPRGPNTEAFF. The rearrangement links TRBV19 to TRBJ1-1; weak D call: TRBD1 (5 bases). The CDR3 covers 14 residues. Trimming removed 5 bases at V and 2 bases at J, with 12 bases between. Germline V gene sequence: CDR1 LNHDA, CDR2 SQIVND (reference sequence).

This chain connects TRBV29-1 to TRBJ2-7, with a weak D call TRBD1 (5 bases). The V end was cut by 0 bases, the J end by 6 bases, with 9 bases between. The CDR3 consists of 12 residues. The germline CDR1 and CDR2 sequences are SQVTM and ANQGSEA. The CDR3 region has the DNA TGCAGCGTTGAAGATCGACAGTCCGAGCAGTACTTC. Its translation is CSVEDRQSEQYF.

The chain couples TRBV30 to TRBJ1-3; D not certain. Germline CDR1 is GTSNPN and CDR2 is SVGIG (reference sequence). The CDR3 consists of 12 residues. Trimming left V 1 base short and J 1 base short, with 2 bases between. The CDR3 loop is CAWSGSGNTIYF. The CDR3, as DNA: TGTGCCTGGAGTGGGTCTGGAAACACCATATATTTT.

The gene calls are TRBV5-1 and TRBJ1-1; D not resolved. Trimming removed 0 bases from V and 0 bases from J, with 21 bases in between. The germline gives CDR1 SGHRS, CDR2 YFSETQ. The length of the CDR3 is 19 residues. The CDR3 coding sequence is TGCGCCAGCAGCTTGGGGCGAGGACTACGGGATGTTGTGAACACTGAAGCTTTCTTT. Its translation is CASSLGRGLRDVVNTEAFF.

The chain couples TRBV14 to TRBJ2-7; TRBD1 might be the D (6 bases). The CDR3 covers 15 residues. Germline values: CDR1 SGHDN, CDR2 FVKESK. Trimming took 4 bases from V and 2 from J, leaving 15 bases between them. CDR3 DNA sequence: TGTGCCAGCAGCCTGGGGGCCAGGGCCCCCTACGAGCAGTACTTC. This translates into CASSLGARAPYEQYF.

V usage is TRBV14 and J usage is TRBJ2-1, with a tentative D call TRBD1 (6 bases). Trimming cost V 3 bases and J 0 bases, with 12 bases left between them. There are 16 residues in the CDR3. Germline CDR1 SGHDN, CDR2 FVKESK. The CDR3 region has the DNA TGTGCCAGCAGCCAGCCCCTCAGGGGCTCCTACAATGAGCAGTTCTTC. As protein: CASSQPLRGSYNEQFF.

J is TRBJ2-2 and V is TRBV5-1; D may be TRBD1 (5 bases). The CDR3 has 13 amino acids. The germline V gene has CDR1 SGHRS and CDR2 YFSETQ. V was cut by 0 bases and J by 6 bases, with 6 bases left in between. The CDR3 DNA reads TGCGCCAGCAGCTTGGTGGGGCCCGGGGAGCTGTTTTTT. Translating gives CASSLVGPGELFF.

The rearrangement links TRBV5-1 to TRBJ2-1, with TRBD2 as a possible D gene (5 bases). The CDR3 length is 15 residues. V lost 0 bases to trimming and J lost 8 bases, with 15 bases between them. The V gene's germline CDR1 is SGHRS and CDR2 YFSETQ. CDR3 residues: CASSLARFGVDEQFF. In nucleotides, the CDR3 is TGCGCCAGCAGCTTGGCCCGATTCGGGGTCGATGAGCAGTTCTTC.

The chain employs TRBV2 and TRBJ2-5, with TRBD1 matching over 8 bases. V lost 5 bases, J lost 5 bases, and 4 bases stayed unmatched. The germline V gene encodes CDR1 SNHLY and CDR2 FYNNEI. This CDR3 comprises 13 residues. In DNA, the CDR3 is TGTGCCAGCAGTAGGACAGGGTTGGAGACCCAGTACTTC. It codes for CASSRTGLETQYF.

This chain uses TRBV14 with TRBJ2-3; 10 bases agree with TRBD2. The ends lost 0 bases at V and 4 bases at J; junction bases unmatched: 10. The CDR3 runs 18 residues. The germline V gene encodes CDR1 SGHDN and CDR2 FVKESK. CDR3 protein: CASSQEVGPSGRPDTQYF. The CDR3 DNA reads as TGTGCCAGCAGCCAAGAGGTCGGGCCTAGCGGGAGACCAGATACGCAGTATTTT.

The gene calls are TRBV9 and TRBJ2-7; no clear D. The CDR3 extends over 15 amino acids. The V gene's germline CDR1 is SGDLS and CDR2 YYNGEE. With 1 base removed from V and 0 bases from J, the gap between germline ends came to 11 bases. The CDR3 protein is CASSVSLESSYEQYF. As DNA, the CDR3 is TGTGCCAGCAGCGTATCCCTTGAGAGCTCCTACGAGCAGTACTTC.

The CDR3 DNA reads TGTGCCAGCAGTTATCGGCAACTACAGGGTAGGAATGAGCAGTTCTTC. As protein: CASSYRQLQGRNEQFF. The chain recombines TRBV6-5 with TRBJ2-1, with D perhaps matching TRBD1 (6 bases). V lost 3 bases, J lost 7 bases, and 19 bases lay in between. This CDR3 spans 16 amino acids. Per the germline V gene, CDR1 is MNHEY and CDR2 is SVGAGI.

The chain uses TRBV11-2 and TRBJ2-3, with 8 bases lining up with TRBD1. The ends lost 4 bases at V and 2 bases at J; junction bases unmatched: 11. CDR3 length: 17 amino acids. Germline loops: CDR1 SGHAT, CDR2 FQNNGV. The CDR3 reads CASSSARGQDNTDTQYF. Here the CDR3 DNA reads TGTGCCAGCAGCTCCGCCCGGGGACAGGACAACACAGATACGCAGTATTTT.

The rearrangement links TRBV7-2 to TRBJ2-3; 11 bases are shared with TRBD2. J gave up 8 bases and V 5 bases, and 12 bases lay outside the gene matches. Looked up from germline, CDR1 is SGHTA and CDR2 is FQGNSA. The CDR3 runs 16 residues. The CDR3 loop reads CASSPDSGRAGGTQYF. As DNA, the CDR3 is TGTGCCAGCAGCCCCGATAGCGGGAGGGCCGGGGGTACGCAGTATTTT.

About this clone itself: Other DNA sequences in this sample translate to the same CDR3. The V and J genes are TRBV19 and TRBJ1-2; D is possibly TRBD1 (6 bases). CDR3 size: 15 residues. The germline gives CDR1 LNHDA, CDR2 SQIVND (reference sequence). V was trimmed by 7 bases and J by 3 bases, leaving 18 bases between them. The CDR3 coding sequence is TGTGCCAGTACCCCCGGGGGCTCGCTCCACTATGGCTACACCTTC. As protein: CASTPGGSLHYGYTF.

The V gene is TRBV5-4, the J gene TRBJ2-2; a weak D match, TRBD2 (5 bases). The CDR3 loop spans 16 amino acids. Deletions cut 3 bases from V and 2 bases from J, with 14 bases between. Germline loops: CDR1 SGHNT, CDR2 YYREEE (reference sequence). The CDR3 spells CASSSWTSLNTGELFF. The CDR3 DNA is TGTGCCAGCAGCTCGTGGACTTCGCTAAACACCGGGGAGCTGTTTTTT.

The rearrangement joins TRBV30 to TRBJ2-7, with 8 bases fitting TRBD2. The V and J ends lost 4 bases and 2 bases, in that order; junction bases with no gene match: 1. Germline CDR1 is GTSNPN and CDR2 is SVGIG (reference sequence). The CDR3 has 12 amino acids. The CDR3 region is CAWNSGAYEQYF. The CDR3 region has the DNA TGTGCCTGGAATAGCGGGGCCTACGAGCAGTACTTC.

The chain couples TRBV6-4 to TRBJ2-6; D is uncertain. This CDR3 comprises 15 residues. Deletions cut 6 bases from V and 2 bases from J, with 11 bases between. The germline V gene has CDR1 MRHNA and CDR2 SNTAGT. Written as DNA, the CDR3 is TGTGCCAGCAGCGCCGGGTTTACTGGGGCCAACGTCCTGACTTTC. Translated: CASSAGFTGANVLTF.

The chain carries TRBV4-1 and TRBJ1-5, with 7 bases matching TRBD1. This CDR3 is built from 16 residues. Per the germline V gene, CDR1 is MGHRA and CDR2 is YSYEKL. J gave up 4 bases and V 0 bases, and 6 bases lay outside the gene matches. CDR3 DNA sequence: TGCGCCAGCAGCCAAGAGGTCAGCAGGGGGAATCAGCCCCAGCATTTT. Translating gives CASSQEVSRGNQPQHF.

This chain connects TRBV6-5 to TRBJ2-7; 7 nucleotides match TRBD1. The CDR3 is 14 residues long. The junction had 6 bases not matched to a gene; V was cut back by 5 bases and J by 2 bases. In germline, CDR1 is MNHEY, CDR2 SVGAGI. CDR3 region: CASSMTGQTYEQYF. DNA of the CDR3: TGTGCCAGCAGTATGACAGGGCAAACCTACGAGCAGTACTTC.

The chain has TRBV6-6 and TRBJ2-1; 12 nucleotides match TRBD2. Germline CDR1 reads MNHNY; CDR2 reads SVGAGI (reference sequence). The ends lost 7 bases at V and 4 bases at J; junction bases unmatched: 5. The CDR3 has 15 amino acids. The CDR3 nucleotides are TGTGCCAGCAACCTAGCGGGGGGGAAATACAATGAGCAGTTCTTC. It codes for CASNLAGGKYNEQFF.

The chain carries TRBV7-2 and TRBJ2-1; 7 bases line up with TRBD1. With V trimmed by 2 bases and J by 7 bases, 8 bases remained unmatched. The CDR3 runs 15 residues. Germline lookup yields CDR1 SGHTA and CDR2 FQGNSA. The CDR3 DNA is TGTGCCAGCAGCTTAAGGTCAGGGGGTGGTAATGAGCAGTTCTTC. Amino acid sequence: CASSLRSGGGNEQFF. Full variable domain (remainder filled in from reference TRBV7-2 and TRBJ2-1): GAGVSQSPSNKVTEKGKDVELRCDPISGHTALYWYRQSLGQGLEFLIYFQGNSAPDKSGLPSDRFSAERTGGSVSTLTIQRTQQEDSAVYLCASSLRSGGGNEQFFGPGTRLTVL.

This chain joins TRBV15 and TRBJ1-6, with D tentatively TRBD1 (6 bases). V lost 0 bases and J 5 bases, leaving 14 bases between the germline ends. CDR3 length: 17 residues. Germline values: CDR1 LNHNV, CDR2 YYDKDF (reference sequence). CDR3: CATSRDPGTLNNSPLHF. The CDR3 DNA follows: TGTGCCACCAGCAGAGACCCTGGGACACTTAATAATTCACCCCTCCACTTT. The variable domain in full, with the rest retrieved from reference TRBV15 and TRBJ1-6, is DAMVIQNPRYQVTQFGKPVTLSCSQTLNHNVMYWYQQKSSQAPKLLFHYYDKDFNNEADTPDNFQSRRPNTSFCFLDIRSPGLGDTAMYLCATSRDPGTLNNSPLHFGNGTRLTVT.

This clone was picked up a small number of times. The J gene is TRBJ2-1, the V gene TRBV2; D unclear. V dropped 7 bases and J dropped 10 bases, with 11 bases sitting between them. Germline V gene lookup returns CDR1 SNHLY and CDR2 FYNNEI. CDR3 size: 11 residues. CDR3 sequence: CASNPGLEQFF. The CDR3 bases are TGTGCCAGCAACCCCGGCTTGGAGCAGTTCTTC.